This record covers a single T cell receptor (beta chain). Its antigen is unidentified. This entry comes from a study of cytomegalovirus exposure and HLA in healthy donors. Overall study: About 200 million T cells yielded over 90 million unique TCR beta sequences in earlier analysis. Findings of the study overall: Cytomegalovirus status was reportedly diagnosed by the classifier with high specificity and sensitivity. No immune exposure information besides CMV serostatus was available.

The PCR used 60 Vbeta and 13 Jbeta primers. Here immunoSEQ multiplex PCR was the method, and the copy in TCRdb shows in-frame clones only, minus some. The data contain over 100,000 clones, about 74% of them seen just once; the ten biggest clones take up 8% to 10%. Healthy bone marrow donors made up the donor group. The sequencing sample was made of PBMCs. The TCR comes from a male donor in good health and CMV-seropositive.

The chain's CDR3 is CASSVIGMTGQQYF. CDR3 coding DNA: TGTGCCAGCAGCGTGATAGGGATGACAGGGCAACAGTATTTT. The V gene is TRBV6-1, the J gene TRBJ2-3; the match to TRBD1 covers 7 bases. The CDR3 runs to 14 residues. Trimming removed 6 bases from V and 12 bases from J; junction bases left unmatched: 15. Per the germline V gene, CDR1 is MNHNS and CDR2 is SASEGT.